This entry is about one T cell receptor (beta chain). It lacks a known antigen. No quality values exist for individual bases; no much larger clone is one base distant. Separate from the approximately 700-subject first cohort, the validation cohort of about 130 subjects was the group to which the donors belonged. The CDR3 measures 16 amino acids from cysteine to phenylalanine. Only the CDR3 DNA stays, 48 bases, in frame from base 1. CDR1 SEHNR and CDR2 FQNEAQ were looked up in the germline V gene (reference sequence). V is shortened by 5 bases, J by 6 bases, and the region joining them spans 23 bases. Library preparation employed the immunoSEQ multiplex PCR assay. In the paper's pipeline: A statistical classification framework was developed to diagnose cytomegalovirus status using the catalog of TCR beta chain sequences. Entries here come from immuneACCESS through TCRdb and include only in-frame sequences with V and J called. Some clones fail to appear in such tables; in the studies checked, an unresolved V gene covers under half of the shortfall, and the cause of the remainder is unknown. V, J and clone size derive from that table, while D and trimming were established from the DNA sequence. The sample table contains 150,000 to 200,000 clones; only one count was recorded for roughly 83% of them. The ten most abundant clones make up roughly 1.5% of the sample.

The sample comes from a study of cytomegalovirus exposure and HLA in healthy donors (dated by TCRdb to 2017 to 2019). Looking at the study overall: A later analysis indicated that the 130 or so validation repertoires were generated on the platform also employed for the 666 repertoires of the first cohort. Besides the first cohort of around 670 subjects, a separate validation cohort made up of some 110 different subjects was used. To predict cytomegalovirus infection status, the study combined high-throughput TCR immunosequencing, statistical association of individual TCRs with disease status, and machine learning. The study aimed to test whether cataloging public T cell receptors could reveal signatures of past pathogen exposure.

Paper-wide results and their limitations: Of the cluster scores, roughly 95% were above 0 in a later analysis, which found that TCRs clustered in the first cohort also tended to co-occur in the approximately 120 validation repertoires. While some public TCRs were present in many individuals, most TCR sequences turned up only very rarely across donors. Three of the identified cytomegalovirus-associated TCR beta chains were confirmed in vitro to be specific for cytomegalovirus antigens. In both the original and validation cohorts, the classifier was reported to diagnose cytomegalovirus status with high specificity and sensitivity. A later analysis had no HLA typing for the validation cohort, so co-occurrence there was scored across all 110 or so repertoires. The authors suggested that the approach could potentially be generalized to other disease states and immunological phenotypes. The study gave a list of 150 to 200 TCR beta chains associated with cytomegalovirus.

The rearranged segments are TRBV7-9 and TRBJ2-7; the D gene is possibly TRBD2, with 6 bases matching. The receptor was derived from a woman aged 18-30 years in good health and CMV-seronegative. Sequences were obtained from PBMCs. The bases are TGTGCCAGCAGCGCTAAGTTTCGGGGAGGCCCTCTCGAGCAGTACTTC. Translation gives CASSAKFRGGPLEQYF.